This is a list of T cell receptor beta chains from one sample in a study of CD8 T cells in Susac syndrome. TCRdb fed the immunoSEQ multiplex PCR reads into MiXCR, producing one record per CDR3 protein. The profile covers roughly 47,000 distinct CDR3 sequences, with approximately 92% appearing a single time and roughly 0.4% taken by the ten largest. The sequencing input was CD8+ T cells from PBMCs. These receptors were taken from a human donor in good health. Both conserved end residues are part of each CDR3. A D gene is named only where the DNA matches it firmly. Clone size is given for some rows only: seen once, a few or many times, or a class if the clone is expanded.

v_call,d_call,j_call,clone_size,cdr3_nt,cdr3_aa
TRBV27,NA,TRBJ1-4,NA,TGTGCCAGCAGTGTCGCTGGTGAAAAACTGTTTTTT,CASSVAGEKLFF
TRBV10-1,TRBD1,TRBJ2-7,NA,TGCGCCAGCAGTGACGGGACAGGGGCCTCCCGGTACGAGCAGTACTTC,CASSDGTGASRYEQYF
TRBV9,NA,TRBJ2-3,once,TGTGCCAGCAGCGTAGCTAACACCCCAGATACGCAGTATTTT,CASSVANTPDTQYF
TRBV6-2/TRBV6-3,NA,TRBJ2-5,NA,TGTGCCAGCAGTTACCCAGAAGAGACCCAGTACTTC,CASSYPEETQYF
TRBV7-2,TRBD2,TRBJ2-3,NA,TGTGCCAGCAGCCGTGGGACTAGCGGGAGTCTCGCAGATACGCAGTATTTT,CASSRGTSGSLADTQYF
TRBV29-1,NA,TRBJ1-2,NA,TGCAGCGTTGAAGATCGAGGGAATACTAACTATGGCTACACCTTC,CSVEDRGNTNYGYTF
TRBV3-1,NA,TRBJ2-5,NA,TGTGCCAGCAGCCAAGATCGGGCAGATGAAGAGACCCAGTACTTC,CASSQDRADEETQYF
TRBV10-3,TRBD2,TRBJ2-7,few,TGTGCCATCAGTTCCGGGACTAGCGGTCTTGAGCAGTACTTC,CAISSGTSGLEQYF
TRBV12-3/TRBV12-4,NA,TRBJ2-6,NA,TGTGCCAGCAGTTTACAAAGCGAAGGTATCTCTGGGGCCAACGTCCTGACTTTC,CASSLQSEGISGANVLTF
TRBV30,NA,TRBJ1-1,NA,TGTGCCTGGGGAGAAACTGAAGCTTTCTTT,CAWGETEAFF
TRBV20-1,TRBD2,TRBJ2-3,NA,TGCAGTGCTCGGAGGCGGGGGACTAGCGGAAATACGCAGTATTTT,CSARRRGTSGNTQYF
TRBV5-1,NA,TRBJ2-7,few,TGCGCCAGCAGCGTATCTCCGGGACGGCCCTACGAGCAGTACTTC,CASSVSPGRPYEQYF
TRBV15,NA,TRBJ1-4,NA,TGTGCCACCAGCGTACGGTACGGGGAGAAACTGTTTTTT,CATSVRYGEKLFF
TRBV12-3/TRBV12-4,TRBD2,TRBJ2-7,NA,TGTGCCAGCAGCGGGACTAGCGGGATCCACGAGCAGTACTTC,CASSGTSGIHEQYF
TRBV29-1,TRBD2,TRBJ2-1,NA,TGCAGCTTCAGAGGGGCGGGAGGTCGCTACAATGAGCAGTTCTTC,CSFRGAGGRYNEQFF
TRBV6-2/TRBV6-3,NA,TRBJ1-1,NA,TGTGCCGGAAAGGGGGGTGGCGGCACTGAAGCTTTCTTT,CAGKGGGGTEAFF
TRBV29-1,TRBD2,TRBJ2-1,NA,TGCAGCGCATTCTCCGGGACTAGCTCCGGCAATGAGCAGTTCTTC,CSAFSGTSSGNEQFF
TRBV18,NA,TRBJ2-1,NA,TGTGCCAGCTCACCAGCGCTGGGCTACAATGAGCAGTTCTTC,CASSPALGYNEQFF
TRBV7-2,NA,TRBJ2-7,NA,TGTGCCAGCAGCCCCGGGATCGCCTACGAGCAGTACTTC,CASSPGIAYEQYF
TRBV6-1,TRBD2,TRBJ2-1,NA,TGTGCCAGCAGCTCGGGACTAGCGTCGAGCTCCTACAATGAGCAGTTCTTC,CASSSGLASSSYNEQFF
TRBV20-1,NA,TRBJ2-1,NA,TGCAGTGCTAGATCCGTCAGGGGGAGGGCCGGTGAGCAGTTCTTC,CSARSVRGRAGEQFF
TRBV5-5,TRBD2,TRBJ2-7,NA,TGTGCCAGCAGCCAGCGGACTAGCGGCTACGAGCAGTACTTC,CASSQRTSGYEQYF
TRBV5-1,TRBD2,TRBJ2-1,NA,TGCGCCAGCAGCTCTGTTTCGGCGGGAGTTCCCCATGAGCAGTTCTTC,CASSSVSAGVPHEQFF
TRBV4-3,NA,TRBJ2-1,once,TGCGCCAGCAGCCAAGCTTCTAGCGGCGCAGGGGTGGATGAGCAGTTCTTC,CASSQASSGAGVDEQFF
TRBV7-9,TRBD2,TRBJ2-7,NA,TGTGCCAGCAGCTTTGGGCTTGGACTAGCGGGATACGAGCAGTACTTC,CASSFGLGLAGYEQYF
TRBV20-1,NA,TRBJ2-7,NA,TGCAGTGCTAGAATTCCCGGAACCTACGAGCAGTACTTC,CSARIPGTYEQYF
TRBV7-8,NA,TRBJ1-5,NA,TGTGCCAGCAGCTCCGCCCGGACGGCGGTGCCCCAGCATTTT,CASSSARTAVPQHF
TRBV14,TRBD2,TRBJ2-3,NA,TGTGCCAGCAGCCCCATAGGGATGGGGACTATCACAGATACGCAGTATTTT,CASSPIGMGTITDTQYF
TRBV4-3,NA,TRBJ1-5,once,TGCGCCAGCAGCCAAGATGGGGGGGGCAATCAGCCCCAGCATTTT,CASSQDGGGNQPQHF
TRBV6-1,NA,TRBJ2-2,NA,TGTGCCAGCAGTCCCGGGACCACAGGGTTCCCTAGGGTCGGGGAGCTGTTTTTT,CASSPGTTGFPRVGELFF
TRBV7-9,TRBD2,TRBJ2-1,NA,TGTGCCAGCAGCTTAGCGGCTAGCGGGAAGGCTCACTCCTACAATGAGCAGTTCTTC,CASSLAASGKAHSYNEQFF
TRBV7-2,NA,TRBJ2-1,NA,TGTGCCAGCAGCTTTTCGACATACAATGAGCAGTTCTTC,CASSFSTYNEQFF
TRBV29-1,NA,TRBJ1-1,NA,TGCAGCGTTGAAGACGGGGTGAACACTGAAGCTTTCTTT,CSVEDGVNTEAFF
TRBV13,NA,TRBJ1-4,once,TGTGCCAGCAGCTTAGGCAAGTGTGAAACTGGTGAAAAACTGTTTTTT,CASSLGKCETGEKLFF
TRBV5-1,NA,TRBJ2-7,NA,TGCGCCAGCAGCTGGGGGCACGGGCAGTACTTC,CASSWGHGQYF
TRBV7-9,NA,TRBJ2-7,NA,TGTGCCAGCAGCTGGGGGCCCCTATCTACCTACGAGCAGTACTTC,CASSWGPLSTYEQYF
TRBV7-9,NA,TRBJ2-7,NA,TGTGCCGGCAGCCAGGGACCCAACTACGAGCAGTACTTC,CAGSQGPNYEQYF
TRBV20-1,TRBD2,TRBJ2-1,once,TGCAGTGCTAGAGACCGAGCGGGATCGTCGTACAATGAGCAGTTCTTC,CSARDRAGSSYNEQFF
TRBV27,NA,TRBJ1-3,NA,TGTGCCAGCAGTTTACTCTTCGGCGGAAACACCATATATTTT,CASSLLFGGNTIYF
TRBV19,NA,TRBJ1-1,few,TGTGCCAGTAGTATAATGGGGAACACTGAAGCTTTCTTT,CASSIMGNTEAFF
TRBV9,NA,TRBJ2-1,NA,TGTGCCAGCAGCGTCGGGGGAAATCTCTACAATGAGCAGTTCTTC,CASSVGGNLYNEQFF
TRBV9,NA,TRBJ2-1,NA,TGTGCCAGCAGCGTAGCAATGGGAGGCTCCTACAATGAGCAGTTCTTC,CASSVAMGGSYNEQFF
TRBV6-2/TRBV6-3,NA,TRBJ2-7,NA,TGTGCCAGCAGTTACTCTCAGAGTCTCGAGCAGTACTTC,CASSYSQSLEQYF
TRBV27,NA,TRBJ2-2,NA,TGTGCCAGCAGTTTAGGGGTAACCGGGGAGCTGTTTTTT,CASSLGVTGELFF
TRBV4-3,TRBD1,TRBJ2-1,NA,TGCGCCAGCAGTTCAAACGTCGGACAGGGGTTCAATGAGCAGTTCTTC,CASSSNVGQGFNEQFF
TRBV19,NA,TRBJ2-1,NA,TGTGCCAGTAGTATAGAGGAGGGCAATGAGCAGTTCTTC,CASSIEEGNEQFF
TRBV5-6,TRBD1,TRBJ2-7,NA,TGTGCCAGCAGCTTTGGACAGGTAACAGCCGAGCAGTACTTC,CASSFGQVTAEQYF
TRBV10-3,NA,TRBJ1-1,NA,TGTGCCATCAGAGAGTTTTCTTCCGTTCTGAACACTGAAGCTTTCTTT,CAIREFSSVLNTEAFF
TRBV5-1,NA,TRBJ1-2,NA,TGCGCCAGCAGCCCGCGGGGAGGGATGTCTGGCTACACCTTC,CASSPRGGMSGYTF
TRBV7-9,TRBD2,TRBJ2-5,NA,TGTGCCAGCAGCCCTGGGACTAGCGGAAGACAAGAGACCCAGTACTTC,CASSPGTSGRQETQYF
TRBV11-2,NA,TRBJ2-1,NA,TGTGCCAGCAGCTCTCACGGGGGCAGCTCCTACAATGAGCAGTTCTTC,CASSSHGGSSYNEQFF
TRBV7-9,NA,TRBJ1-4,NA,TGTGCCAGCAGCTTAGATCCCGTGAAACTGTTTTTT,CASSLDPVKLFF
TRBV6-1,NA,TRBJ1-2,NA,TGTGCCAGCAGTGAAGCGGTAACAGCGTATAACTATGGCTACACCTTC,CASSEAVTAYNYGYTF
TRBV7-9,NA,TRBJ1-1,NA,TGTGCCAGCAGCTATGACAAGGGATCTGAAGCTTTCTTT,CASSYDKGSEAFF
TRBV7-9,NA,TRBJ2-2,NA,TGTGCCAGCAGCTTGGGCCCTCTCCTGATCACCGGGGAGCTGTTTTTT,CASSLGPLLITGELFF
TRBV6-1,TRBD2,TRBJ2-1,NA,TGTGCCAGCAGTGAAGCCGGTGCTAGCGGGGCTCAGTTCTTC,CASSEAGASGAQFF
TRBV4-3,NA,TRBJ2-2,NA,TGCGCCAGCAGCCGACTCCTTGGCGGGAATCATACCGGGGAGCTGTTTTTT,CASSRLLGGNHTGELFF
TRBV6-5,NA,TRBJ2-2,NA,TGTGCCAGCAGTTACCTGAGCACCGGGGAGCTGTTTTTT,CASSYLSTGELFF
TRBV7-9,NA,TRBJ2-2,NA,TGTGCCAGCAGCTCCAGCGAGGCTAGCGAGAACACCGGGGAGCTGTTTTTT,CASSSSEASENTGELFF